A selection of T cell receptor beta chains follows, all from one sample in a study of blood T cell repertoires in COVID-19. Data came from immunoSEQ multiplex PCR; TCRdb stores just in-frame clones and leaves some out. The data hold fewer than 300,000 clones, with approximately 89% observed a single time. Source material: peripheral blood. Source of these receptors: a woman aged 45-65 years with acute or convalescent COVID-19. Each CDR3 is given with its conserved first and last residue. The D gene is left open where the match is weak. Size is omitted from some rows. Given values are once, few, many or a class for expanded clones.

>TRBD2|TRBV3-1/TRBV3-2|TRBJ2-2|14|once
TGTGCCAGCAGCCAGACTAGCGGCACCGGGGAGCTGTTTTTT
CASSQTSGTGELFF
>-|TRBV19|TRBJ2-3|13|-
TGTGCCAGTAATAGGGGCGAGATGGATACGCAGTATTTT
CASNRGEMDTQYF
>-|TRBV7-2|TRBJ1-5|15|-
TGTGCCAGCAGCTTAGGTCTCTCACAAAATCAGCCCCAGCATTTT
CASSLGLSQNQPQHF
>TRBD2|TRBV9|TRBJ2-1|15|-
TGTGCCAGCAGCGTAGTACTAGCGGGACTGGATGAGCAGTTCTTC
CASSVVLAGLDEQFF
>TRBD1|TRBV6-5|TRBJ2-1|13|once
TGTGCCAGCAGGATAGACAGGGACAATGAGCAGTTCTTC
CASRIDRDNEQFF
>TRBD1|TRBV7-2|TRBJ1-5|17|-
TGTGCCAGCAGCTTAGGGACAGGGTATTCGAGCAATCAGCCCCAGCATTTT
CASSLGTGYSSNQPQHF
>-|TRBV4-3|TRBJ1-2|16|-
TGCGCCAGCAGCCAAGATCTTACTCCCGTGAGCTATGGCTACACCTTC
CASSQDLTPVSYGYTF
>TRBD2|TRBV11-2|TRBJ2-7|15|-
TGTGCCAGCAGCATGGGACTAGCGGGATCCTACGAGCAGTACTTC
CASSMGLAGSYEQYF
>TRBD2|TRBV7-7|TRBJ2-2|14|-
TGTGCCAGCAGCCAGGGACTAGCGACCGGGGAGCTGTTTTTT
CASSQGLATGELFF
>-|TRBV28|TRBJ1-1|13|-
TGTGCCAGCAGTTTACCGCTGAGTACTGAAGCTTTCTTT
CASSLPLSTEAFF
>TRBD1|TRBV19|TRBJ1-2|14|-
TGTGCCAGTAGTAGGGACAGAGCTAACTATGGCTACACCTTC
CASSRDRANYGYTF
>TRBD2|TRBV19|TRBJ2-1|15|once
TGTGCCAGTAGTATGAGACTAGCGGGAGCCTATGAGCAGTTCTTC
CASSMRLAGAYEQFF
>TRBD2|TRBV11-3|TRBJ2-1|17|once
TGTGCCAGCAGCCCTGGCTGGACTAGCGGGAGTTACAATGAGCAGTTCTTC
CASSPGWTSGSYNEQFF
>-|TRBV5-1|TRBJ2-2|18|-
TGCGCCAGCAGCTTCGGTTTGGACAGTTTGGATGTTGCCGGGGAGCTGTTTTTT
CASSFGLDSLDVAGELFF
>TRBD2|TRBV11-2|TRBJ2-1|17|-
TGTGCCAGCAGCCTCAGACTAGCGGGAGGAGAGAACAATGAGCAGTTCTTC
CASSLRLAGGENNEQFF
>-|TRBV27|TRBJ2-5|14|-
TGTGCCAGCAGTTTTTTCGGGATAGGGGAGACCCAGTACTTC
CASSFFGIGETQYF
>-|TRBV6-1|TRBJ1-5|15|-
TGTGCCAGCAGTGATTGGTCAGGGGCTAATCAGCCCCAGCATTTT
CASSDWSGANQPQHF
>-|TRBV4-2|TRBJ1-2|15|-
TGTGCCAGCAGCCAAGATTTGGGGGGTATCGATGGCTACACCTTC
CASSQDLGGIDGYTF
>TRBD1|TRBV28|TRBJ1-2|14|-
TGTGGATCCACAGGGGTTCTAGCTAACTATGGCTACACCTTC
CGSTGVLANYGYTF
>TRBD2|TRBV5-1|TRBJ2-5|14|-
TGCGCCAGCAGTCCAACTAGCGGGAGAGAGACCCAGTACTTC
CASSPTSGRETQYF
>-|TRBV5-1|TRBJ2-1|13|-
TGCGCCAGCAGCTTGGAACTAGCCAATGAGCAGTTCTTC
CASSLELANEQFF
>TRBD2|TRBV10-3|TRBJ2-7|14|-
TGTGCCATCAAGCCGGGAGGCTTAGACTACGAGCAGTACTTC
CAIKPGGLDYEQYF
>-|TRBV9|TRBJ2-2|16|-
TGTGCCAGCAGCCCCCGCGGACAGCAGAACACCGGGGAGCTGTTTTTT
CASSPRGQQNTGELFF
>-|TRBV5-1|TRBJ2-5|16|few
TGCGCCAGCAGCTTGGGGGCTTACCGAGCGGTAGAGACCCAGTACTTC
CASSLGAYRAVETQYF
>-|TRBV18|TRBJ2-7|12|-
TGTGCCAGCTCACTATTGACGAGGGAGCAGTACTTC
CASSLLTREQYF
>TRBD1|TRBV9|TRBJ2-1|17|-
TGTGCCAGCAGCGGAGGAATTAGGACAGGGCCCTACAATGAGCAGTTCTTC
CASSGGIRTGPYNEQFF
>-|TRBV28|TRBJ1-3|14|-
TGTGCCAGCACCTTCGAGCGCCCTGGAAACACCATATATTTT
CASTFERPGNTIYF
>TRBD2|TRBV7-9|TRBJ2-1|15|-
TGTGCCAGCAGCCGGCTAGCGGGAAGCGGGTATGAGCAGTTCTTC
CASSRLAGSGYEQFF
>TRBD1|TRBV3-1/TRBV3-2|TRBJ1-1|13|-
TGTGCCAGCAGTGGAACAGGGGCCACTGAAGCTTTCTTT
CASSGTGATEAFF
>-|TRBV2|TRBJ2-5|14|-
TGTGCCAGCAGTGCCCCAGGGAACCGAGAGACCCAGTACTTC
CASSAPGNRETQYF
>TRBD2|TRBV7-3|TRBJ2-2|16|-
TGTGCCAGCAGCTTAAGCCTAGCGGGGAACACCGGGGAGCTGTTTTTT
CASSLSLAGNTGELFF
>-|TRBV18|TRBJ2-7|12|-
TGTGCCAGCTCACCTGAATCGACTGAGCAGTACTTC
CASSPESTEQYF
>TRBD2|TRBV4-3|TRBJ2-1|16|-
TGCGCCAGCAGCGATACCGGGACTAGGGGCGCCAATGAGCAGTTCTTC
CASSDTGTRGANEQFF
>-|TRBV28|TRBJ2-3|16|-
TGTGCCAGCAGTTTTGGCGCGGGATCTAGCACAGATACGCAGTATTTT
CASSFGAGSSTDTQYF
>-|TRBV7-2|TRBJ2-7|14|-
TGTGCCAGCAGCTTATTGGCAGGGTCTTACGAGCAGTACTTC
CASSLLAGSYEQYF
>TRBD1|TRBV2|TRBJ1-5|12|once
TGTGCCAGCAGGGAGACAGGGGCCGTAGTGCATTTT
CASRETGAVVHF
>TRBD1|TRBV6-2/TRBV6-3|TRBJ2-1|16|-
TGTGCCAGCAGTTACTCGATACAGGGGATGGGCGGTGAGCAGTTCTTC
CASSYSIQGMGGEQFF
>TRBD1|TRBV27|TRBJ1-1|15|-
TGTGCCAGCAGTTTTTGGGACAGGGTTAACACTGAAGCTTTCTTT
CASSFWDRVNTEAFF
>-|TRBV20-1|TRBJ2-7|11|-
TGCAGTGGAGGCGAGACCTACGAGCAGTACTTC
CSGGETYEQYF
>TRBD1|TRBV19|TRBJ1-1|16|-
TGTGCCAGTATCCGTCCGGCAGGGGGCGGTTTAAGTGAAGCTTTCTTT
CASIRPAGGGLSEAFF
>-|TRBV11-2|TRBJ2-7|13|-
TGTGCCAGCAGCTCCGGACCTCAGGGCGAGCAGTACTTC
CASSSGPQGEQYF
>TRBD1|TRBV28|TRBJ1-1|16|-
TGTGCCAGCAGTTTTTTGGACAGGGCCATGAACACTGAAGCTTTCTTT
CASSFLDRAMNTEAFF
>TRBD1|TRBV29-1|TRBJ1-1|13|-
TGCAGCGTTGCAGGGGGACAGGGGCTTGAAGCTTTCTTT
CSVAGGQGLEAFF
>TRBD2|TRBV7-9|TRBJ2-1|16|-
TGTGCCAGCAGGACCTCACTAGCGGGAGATTACAATGAGCAGTTCTTC
CASRTSLAGDYNEQFF
>-|TRBV4-3|TRBJ2-2|16|-
TGCGCCAGCAGCCAAGAATCAGGGGCCTCCACCGGGGAGCTGTTTTTT
CASSQESGASTGELFF